This entry lists 26 T cell receptor beta chains sequenced from one sample in a study of identical twins. TCRdb re-called the 5' RACE reads through MiXCR, storing one row per CDR3 protein. Found here are 1.5 million or so distinct CDR3 sequences, about 30% of them singletons; the top ten hold roughly 0.3%. The sequenced sample was cord blood. Receptor source: a newborn girl in good health.

J is TRBJ2-1 and V is TRBV12-3 or TRBV12-4; D perhaps matches TRBD1 (5 bases). The CDR3 loop spans 15 amino acids. Trimming took 3 bases from V and 8 from J, leaving 17 bases between them. The CDR3 loop reads CASSFQGNLGDEQFF. The CDR3 DNA follows: TGTGCCAGCAGTTTCCAGGGAAACTTAGGCGATGAGCAGTTCTTC.

The chain recombines TRBV20-1 with TRBJ2-7; D might be TRBD1 (6 bases). Germline-derived CDR1 and CDR2 are DFQATT and SNEGSKA (reference sequence). V gave up 5 bases and J gave up 7 bases, with 15 bases separating them. This CDR3 spans 12 amino acids. The CDR3 region is CSAPRQDREQYF. In DNA, the CDR3 is TGCAGTGCTCCAAGACAGGACCGGGAGCAGTACTTC.

This clonotype was picked up many times. The genes are TRBV5-1 and TRBJ2-3; 7 bases fit TRBD2. CDR1 is SGHRS and CDR2 is YFSETQ in the germline V gene. After removal of 3 bases from V and 2 bases from J, the junction contained 3 bases not matched to a gene. This CDR3 contains 14 residues. This CDR3 reads CASSSTSPTDTQYF. The CDR3 DNA reads TGCGCCAGCAGCTCGACTAGCCCCACAGATACGCAGTATTTT.

The chain carries TRBV9 and TRBJ2-7; the D is unclear. The germline CDR1 and CDR2 sequences are SGDLS and YYNGEE. This CDR3 is 13 amino acids long. V lost 4 bases and J lost 3, with 11 bases in between. This chain's CDR3 is CASSPTPIYEQYF. In DNA form, the CDR3 reads TGTGCCAGCAGCCCAACTCCCATCTACGAGCAGTACTTC. Drawing the rest from reference TRBV9 and TRBJ2-7, the complete variable domain is DSGVTQTPKHLITATGQRVTLRCSPRSGDLSVYWYQQSLDQGLQFLIQYYNGEERAKGNILERFSAQQFPDLHSELNLSSLELGDSALYFCASSPTPIYEQYFGPGTRLTVT.

The table lists this clonotype with a few counts. The V call is TRBV27, the J call TRBJ2-3; D is ambiguous. The germline CDR1 and CDR2 sequences are MNHEY and SMNVEV (reference sequence). Trimming took off 5 bases at V and 2 bases at J, with 8 bases between the two ends. This CDR3 comprises 13 residues. The CDR3 nucleotides are TGTGCCAGCAGTACTTACACCACAGATACGCAGTATTTT. Protein product: CASSTYTTDTQYF.

CDR3 residues: CSAPPGLGVYEQYF. The CDR3 DNA sequence: TGCAGTGCTCCTCCGGGACTAGGGGTCTACGAGCAGTACTTC. The rearrangement uses TRBV20-1 and TRBJ2-7; 8 bases fit TRBD2. The germline CDR1 and CDR2 sequences are DFQATT and SNEGSKA (reference sequence). The CDR3 runs 14 residues. The V gene end was trimmed by 5 bases and the J gene end by 3 bases; junction bases not matched to a gene: 9.

The DNA for the CDR3 is TGTGCCAGCAGCGTCAGACAGGGCAATGAGCAGTTCTTC. Its protein product is CASSVRQGNEQFF. The chain employs TRBV11-2 and TRBJ2-1, with 7 bases aligning to TRBD1. J was trimmed by 6 bases and V by 5 bases; bases with no gene match: 4. CDR3 size: 13 residues. Germline CDR1 SGHAT, CDR2 FQNNGV.

J is TRBJ2-3 and V is TRBV3-1; no firm D call. With 3 bases removed from V and 4 bases from J, the gap between germline ends came to 14 bases. The CDR3 loop spans 15 amino acids. The V gene's germline CDR1 is LGHDT and CDR2 YNNKEL (reference sequence). CDR3 in amino acids: CASSQGLGGPDTQYF. CDR3 nucleotide sequence: TGTGCCAGCAGCCAGGGTCTCGGCGGCCCAGATACGCAGTATTTT.

This clonotype was seen a few times. The rearrangement uses TRBV12-3 or TRBV12-4 and TRBJ2-3; 10 bases fit TRBD2. Losses at the gene ends were 1 base for V and 1 base for J; bases not matched to a gene: 2. The CDR3 length is 16 residues. Written as DNA, the CDR3 is TGTGCCAGCAGTTTAGTTAGCGGGAGGCGCACAGATACGCAGTATTTT. It encodes CASSLVSGRRTDTQYF.

A few counts support this clonotype. This chain joins TRBV28 and TRBJ2-4; D might be TRBD1 (6 bases). Germline V gene sequence: CDR1 MDHEN, CDR2 SYDVKM. The CDR3 covers 17 residues. V lost 4 bases and J 0 bases, leaving 16 bases between the germline ends. The CDR3 protein is CASSSLAGALAKNIQYF. The CDR3 DNA is TGTGCCAGCAGTTCCCTCGCAGGGGCCCTAGCCAAAAACATTCAGTACTTC.

V gene TRBV6-6 combines with J gene TRBJ1-5; a weak D match, TRBD1 (6 bases). Trimming took 11 bases from V and 3 from J, leaving 11 bases between them. CDR3 length equals 12 residues. Germline CDR1 MNHNY, CDR2 SVGAGI (reference sequence). The CDR3 loop is CAGGHINQPQHF. The CDR3 bases are TGTGCCGGGGGACACATCAATCAGCCCCAGCATTTT.

This clonotype was detected many times. V usage is TRBV11-2 and J usage is TRBJ2-7, with a possible D match to TRBD1 (5 bases). Germline CDR1 reads SGHAT; CDR2 reads FQNNGV. There are 14 residues in the CDR3. V lost 1 base and J lost 3, with 10 bases in between. CDR3 region: CASSLGQRLYEQYF. The CDR3 region has the DNA TGTGCCAGCAGCTTAGGACAGCGCCTCTACGAGCAGTACTTC.

This clonotype was seen only a few times. V and J are TRBV28 and TRBJ2-5; the D gene is possibly TRBD1 (5 bases). Deletions cut 5 bases from V and 7 bases from J, with 14 bases between. This CDR3 contains 13 residues. Looked up from germline, CDR1 is MDHEN and CDR2 is SYDVKM. This CDR3 reads CASSPLARGTQYF. The DNA for the CDR3 is TGTGCCAGCAGTCCACTGGCAAGGGGGACCCAGTACTTC.

The J gene is TRBJ2-6, the V gene TRBV12-3 or TRBV12-4, with D possibly matching TRBD2 (5 bases). The CDR3 sequence is 18 residues long. The V gene lost 5 bases and the J gene lost 0 bases, with 17 bases spanning the gap. The CDR3 DNA follows: TGTGCCAGCAGTCGTCAAGGACTGTCCCCCTCTGGGGCCAACGTCCTGACTTTC. Translated: CASSRQGLSPSGANVLTF.

This clonotype was picked up a small number of times. CDR3 amino acids: CSARGGPHNEQFF. CDR3 bases: TGCAGTGCTAGGGGGGGGCCCCACAATGAGCAGTTCTTC. The rearrangement links TRBV20-1 to TRBJ2-1, with a possible D match to TRBD2 (7 bases). The CDR3 consists of 13 residues. CDR1 DFQATT and CDR2 SNEGSKA come from the germline V gene (reference sequence). V dropped 3 bases and J dropped 5 bases, with 11 bases sitting between them.

Concerning this clonotype: This may be a read error: a much more frequent sequence differs by one nucleotide. The chain joins TRBV10-3 to TRBJ1-5; 8 nucleotides align to TRBD1. The CDR3 has 15 amino acids. J gave up 2 bases and V 1 base, and 1 base lay outside the gene matches. Germline CDR1 ENHRY, CDR2 SYGVKD. The chain's CDR3 is CAISEWGQGNQPQHF. CDR3 DNA: TGTGCCATCAGTGAGTGGGGACAGGGCAATCAGCCCCAGCATTTT.

A few counts support this clonotype. This sequence joins TRBV4-1 and TRBJ2-3; D remains ambiguous. V was cut by 4 bases and J by 1 base, with 15 bases left in between. Germline values: CDR1 MGHRA, CDR2 YSYEKL. The CDR3 loop spans 16 amino acids. The CDR3 reads CASSRPALLGTDTQYF. CDR3 coding DNA: TGCGCCAGCAGCCGGCCTGCCCTCCTTGGCACAGATACGCAGTATTTT.

The chain uses TRBV4-1 and TRBJ1-4; TRBD1 is a possible D gene (6 bases). Germline V gene lookup returns CDR1 MGHRA and CDR2 YSYEKL. The CDR3 consists of 15 residues. Trimming took off 0 bases at V and 5 bases at J, with 10 bases between the two ends. The CDR3 sequence: CASSQDTGWNEKLFF. CDR3 nucleotides: TGCGCCAGCAGCCAAGATACAGGGTGGAATGAAAAACTGTTTTTT.

This clonotype showed up just a few times. The V call is TRBV20-1, the J call TRBJ2-4; D perhaps matches TRBD2 (7 bases). The germline CDR1 and CDR2 sequences are DFQATT and SNEGSKA (reference sequence). This CDR3 region has 15 residues. The V end lost 7 bases, the J end lost 1 base, and 17 bases lay between the germline ends. CDR3: CSGGGGVVAKNIQYF. CDR3 nucleotides: TGCAGTGGAGGGGGGGGAGTGGTTGCCAAAAACATTCAGTACTTC.

The chain recombines TRBV4-2 with TRBJ2-2, with TRBD2 identical over 8 bases. This CDR3 is built from 17 residues. Germline V lookup: CDR1 LGHNA, CDR2 YNFKEQ. V lost 1 base, J lost 1 base, and 5 bases stayed unmatched. In DNA, the CDR3 is TGTGCCAGCAGCCAAGTTAAAACTAGCGGGAACACCGGGGAGCTGTTTTTT. Translation: CASSQVKTSGNTGELFF.

V usage is TRBV7-2 and J usage is TRBJ2-1; a possible D gene is TRBD2 (6 bases). Germline V gene data show CDR1 as SGHTA and CDR2 as FQGNSA. V was cut by 5 bases and J by 6 bases, with 17 bases left in between. The CDR3 sequence is 15 residues long. The CDR3 reads CASSPRETSRNEQFF. DNA of the CDR3: TGTGCCAGCAGCCCCCGGGAGACTTCTCGCAATGAGCAGTTCTTC.

The V gene is TRBV11-2, the J gene TRBJ1-2, with 10 positions matching TRBD1. This CDR3 spans 13 amino acids. The trim removed 5 bases at V and 8 bases at J, leaving 5 bases unmatched. From germline, CDR1 is SGHAT and CDR2 FQNNGV. CDR3 residues: CASSAGQGIGYTF. The CDR3 nucleotides are TGTGCCAGCAGCGCGGGACAGGGGATAGGCTACACCTTC.

The rearrangement links TRBV4-2 to TRBJ2-7; 7 bases are a match to TRBD2. V lost 0 bases to trimming and J lost 7 bases; unmatched junction nucleotides: 12. Germline CDR1 is LGHNA and CDR2 is YNFKEQ. This CDR3 has 16 amino acids. CDR3 bases: TGTGCCAGCAGCCAAGATACGCGGGAGTGGTACAATGAGCAGTACTTC. Translation gives CASSQDTREWYNEQYF.

A few counts support this clonotype. The rearrangement uses TRBV7-2 and TRBJ2-3; 12 positions agree with TRBD2. This CDR3 has 17 residues. The V and J ends lost 0 bases and 2 bases, in that order; junction bases with no gene match: 3. The germline gives CDR1 SGHTA, CDR2 FQGNSA. Here the CDR3 reads CASSLAGLAGITDTQYF. The CDR3 DNA is TGTGCCAGCAGCTTAGCCGGACTAGCGGGGATCACAGATACGCAGTATTTT.

This clonotype has a count of ten or more. The CDR3 DNA follows: TGTGCCAGCAGCCAAGATCAGGGCGGCTCCTACGAGCAGTACTTC. Translation: CASSQDQGGSYEQYF. The chain carries TRBV4-2 and TRBJ2-7; weak D call: TRBD1 (5 bases). Trimming removed 0 bases from V and 0 bases from J, with 9 bases in between. The germline gives CDR1 LGHNA, CDR2 YNFKEQ. There are 15 residues in the CDR3.

Only one count was recorded for this clonotype. This chain uses TRBV6-1 with TRBJ1-4; TRBD1 is a possible D gene (6 bases). Germline V gene data show CDR1 as MNHNS and CDR2 as SASEGT. Trimming removed 6 bases from V and 3 bases from J, with 14 bases in between. This CDR3 has 15 amino acids. The CDR3 spells CASRSTGKANEKLFF. The CDR3 DNA is TGTGCCAGCAGGTCTACAGGGAAGGCTAATGAAAAACTGTTTTTT.